This TCR beta chain derives from a study of T-cell reconstitution after alpha-beta-depleted transplantation in children. The CDR3 contains 15 residues. The V end was cut by 3 bases, the J end by 2 bases, with 12 bases between. Per the germline V gene, CDR1 is SNHLY and CDR2 is FYNNEI. Molecular barcoding with unique molecular identifiers was used for the TCRbeta library. TCRdb passed the PCR reads through MiXCR, listing each CDR3 protein once. The data contain some 390,000 distinct CDR3 sequences, over 20% of them seen just once; the ten biggest clones take up 3.8%. The material sequenced was PBMCs from the stem cell graft donor, taken from the stem cell graft. This TCR was sampled from a human donor who donated a stem cell graft to a child with acute myeloid leukemia. The chain has TRBV2 and TRBJ2-3, with a weak D call TRBD2 (5 bases). This chain's CDR3 is CASSDGLALTDTQYF. The CDR3 DNA reads as TGTGCCAGCAGTGATGGTCTAGCCCTCACAGATACGCAGTATTTT. Together with reference TRBV2 and TRBJ2-3, the CDR3 gives the full variable domain: EPEVTQTPSHQVTQMGQEVILRCVPISNHLYFYWYRQILGQKVEFLVSFYNNEISEKSEIFDDQFSVERPDGSNFTLKIRSTKLEDSAMYFCASSDGLALTDTQYFGPGTRLTVL.